These 17 T cell receptor beta chains were all obtained from the same sample, sequenced in a study of shared clonotypes between healthy human individuals. Method: immunoSEQ multiplex PCR; TCRdb's copy keeps in-frame clones and lacks some. This sample carries about 1.9 million clones, roughly 95% of them seen once, and the ten largest clones take roughly 1.7%. Naive CD8 cells lacked CD45RO and underwent positive selection for CCR7, leaving out terminally differentiated effector memory CD45RA+ cells. The sequencing sample was made of naive CD8+ T cells from PBMCs. The receptor source for this set is a man aged 18 to 29 in good health. Some clones in this sample may be carry-over from other donors' samples.

V usage is TRBV27 and J usage is TRBJ2-7; D might be TRBD1 (5 bases). Between the trimmed V and J ends, which lost 0 bases and 5 bases, there was a span of 17 bases. Germline V gene data show CDR1 as MNHEY and CDR2 as SMNVEV (reference sequence). CDR3 length: 16 amino acids. DNA for the CDR3: TGTGCCAGCAGTTTATCTCTGGACACAACTTTGCACGAGCAGTACTTC. Its translation is CASSLSLDTTLHEQYF.

The V gene is TRBV6-5, the J gene TRBJ2-7, with D unresolved. This CDR3 is built from 16 residues. The germline CDR1 and CDR2 sequences are MNHEY and SVGAGI. V was trimmed by 0 bases and J by 0 bases, leaving 12 bases between them. The CDR3 region has the DNA TGTGCCAGCAGTTACTCTTGGGGTCTAAGCTCCTACGAGCAGTACTTC. Translating it yields CASSYSWGLSSYEQYF.

This chain connects TRBV15 to TRBJ2-1, with 11 bases that match TRBD2. Germline values: CDR1 LNHNV, CDR2 YYDKDF (reference sequence). The CDR3 covers 15 residues. The junction had 6 bases not matched to a gene; V was cut back by 4 bases and J by 7 bases. The CDR3 region has the DNA TGTGCCACCAGCACCACTAGCGGGAGTAAGAATGAGCAGTTCTTC. This encodes CATSTTSGSKNEQFF.

The chain couples TRBV6-6 to TRBJ2-7; the D gene is possibly TRBD2 (6 bases). The ends were cut back, 4 bases at V and 1 base at J, with 14 bases in the middle. This CDR3 has 15 amino acids. Germline CDR1 and CDR2: MNHNY and SVGAGI (reference sequence). CDR3 residues: CASSSPGGGSYEQYF. The DNA of the CDR3 is TGTGCCAGCAGTTCCCCCGGGGGAGGTTCCTACGAGCAGTACTTC.

As to this clone: The sample has other DNA sequences that encode this CDR3 too. This sequence joins TRBV9 and TRBJ2-3, with a weak D call TRBD2 (6 bases). The germline gives CDR1 SGDLS, CDR2 YYNGEE. The CDR3 sequence is 15 residues long. V was cut by 4 bases and J by 3 bases, with 15 bases left in between. The CDR3 sequence: CASSPSGTSTDTQYF. In DNA, the CDR3 is TGTGCCAGCAGCCCATCCGGGACTTCGACAGATACGCAGTATTTT.

This clone showed up just once. CDR3 in DNA: TGTGCCAGCAGCCGAGAAGTGGACAGGGGGTTAGAGACCCAGTACTTC. Its protein is CASSREVDRGLETQYF. V gene TRBV5-6 combines with J gene TRBJ2-5; 10 bases align to TRBD1. With V trimmed by 4 bases and J by 4 bases, 10 bases remained unmatched. CDR1 and CDR2 from the germline V gene are SGHDT and YYEEEE. This CDR3 is 16 amino acids long.

The CDR3 sequence: CASSLYRDREQPQHF. Here the CDR3 DNA reads TGTGCCAGCAGCTTGTATAGGGACAGGGAACAGCCCCAGCATTTT. The rearrangement links TRBV5-6 to TRBJ1-5, with 9 bases matching TRBD1. This CDR3 is built from 15 residues. Germline CDR1 SGHDT, CDR2 YYEEEE. The junction had 6 bases not matched to a gene; V was cut back by 1 base and J by 7 bases.

The chain has TRBV16 and TRBJ2-7, with no clear D. The CDR3 consists of 12 residues. Trimming shortened V by 6 bases and J by 0 bases, and 6 bases separated the two germline ends. Germline V lookup: CDR1 KGHSY, CDR2 FQNENV. The CDR3 nucleotides are TGTGCCAGCAGTCGGAGCTCCTACGAGCAGTACTTC. Amino acid sequence: CASSRSSYEQYF.

The V call is TRBV30, the J call TRBJ2-1; D gene ambiguous. Germline V lookup: CDR1 GTSNPN, CDR2 SVGIG (reference sequence). This CDR3 comprises 12 residues. Deletions cut 1 base from V and 5 bases from J, with 6 bases between. The CDR3 sequence is CAWSALNNEQFF. CDR3 DNA: TGTGCCTGGAGTGCCCTGAACAATGAGCAGTTCTTC.

V and J are TRBV29-1 and TRBJ1-1; tentatively, D is TRBD1 (5 bases). Germline V gives CDR1 SQVTM, CDR2 ANQGSEA. CDR3 length: 12 residues. V lost 2 bases, J lost 13 bases, and 17 bases lay in between. This CDR3 reads CSVERGTAIGFF. The CDR3 DNA is TGCAGCGTTGAACGGGGGACTGCTATAGGTTTCTTT.

The table lists this clone with a few counts. The chain has TRBV7-2 and TRBJ1-5, with a tentative D call TRBD1 (6 bases). V gave up 0 bases and J gave up 4 bases, with 10 bases separating them. The CDR3 sequence is 15 residues long. Germline V gene data show CDR1 as SGHTA and CDR2 as FQGNSA. Written as DNA, the CDR3 is TGTGCCAGCAGCTTAGCCTGGGGGGCGAATCAGCCCCAGCATTTT. Translating it yields CASSLAWGANQPQHF.

The rearrangement joins TRBV28 to TRBJ2-7; D not certain. Germline V gene sequence: CDR1 MDHEN, CDR2 SYDVKM. V dropped 4 bases and J dropped 6 bases, with 10 bases sitting between them. The CDR3 is made up of 12 amino acids. CDR3 loop: CASSSPRPEQYF. Written as DNA, the CDR3 is TGTGCCAGCAGTTCCCCCCGTCCCGAGCAGTACTTC.

The rearrangement links TRBV5-6 to TRBJ1-6; 7 bases are shared with TRBD1. The CDR3 has 17 amino acids. Trimming cost V 0 bases and J 10 bases; bases outside gene matches: 13. Germline V CDR1 and CDR2: SGHDT, YYEEEE. For the CDR3, the DNA is TGTGCCAGCAGCTTGGGGGCGATAACAGGGGATCAGTCACCCCTCCACTTT. Encoded protein: CASSLGAITGDQSPLHF.

The chain links TRBV7-8 to TRBJ2-5; TRBD2 agrees at 13 bases. There are 17 residues in the CDR3. V shed 4 bases, J shed 7 bases, and the junction held 12 bases outside the gene matches. Germline CDR1 reads SGHVS; CDR2 reads FQNEAQ. CDR3 DNA sequence: TGTGCCAGCAGCTCCCGACGACTAGCGGGAGGTTTCGGGACCCAGTACTTC. It yields the protein CASSSRRLAGGFGTQYF. Full variable domain (remainder filled in from reference TRBV7-8 and TRBJ2-5): GAGVSQSPRYKVAKRGQDVALRCDPISGHVSLFWYQQALGQGPEFLTYFQNEAQLDKSGLPSDRFFAERPEGSVSTLKIQRTQQEDSAVYLCASSSRRLAGGFGTQYFGPGTRLLVL.

The rearrangement uses TRBV9 and TRBJ2-7; D not certain. The CDR3 is 14 residues long. Germline loops: CDR1 SGDLS, CDR2 YYNGEE. The germline V and J ends were trimmed by 0 bases and 2 bases, with 9 bases remaining between them. In nucleotides, the CDR3 is TGTGCCAGCAGCGTAGGGCAGGCGGCCTACGAGCAGTACTTC. Its translation is CASSVGQAAYEQYF.

On this clone itself: This sample includes further DNA sequences coding for the same CDR3. The chain recombines TRBV9 with TRBJ2-7, with no clear D. The germline gives CDR1 SGDLS, CDR2 YYNGEE. The V gene lost 0 bases and the J gene lost 2 bases, with 6 bases spanning the gap. CDR3 size: 13 residues. CDR3: CASSVGDTYEQYF. The CDR3 DNA reads TGTGCCAGCAGCGTAGGGGATACCTACGAGCAGTACTTC.

This clone came up once. CDR3 amino acids: CSVAASGRTYNEQFF. The DNA of the CDR3 is TGCAGCGTTGCCGCTAGCGGGAGGACTTACAATGAGCAGTTCTTC. V is TRBV29-1 and J is TRBJ2-1; 11 bases match TRBD2. This CDR3 spans 15 amino acids. The germline gives CDR1 SQVTM, CDR2 ANQGSEA. The V and J ends lost 4 bases and 4 bases, in that order; junction bases with no gene match: 6.